This TCR beta chain originates from a study of sequential checkpoint blockade in melanoma. Study summary: Arm A got nivolumab then ipilimumab; arm B the reverse, 1:1. Each arm's sequence ended with maintenance nivolumab.

Treatment: randomized to nivolumab then ipilimumab (arm A) or the reverse (arm B). Sorted cells were live CD3+CD8+, lacking CD19 and CD56, from PBMCs. Produced via immunoSEQ multiplex PCR; TCRdb's table is partial and in-frame only. The sample holds approximately 11,000 clones; roughly 81% are singletons and the top ten take 10%. This CDR3 contains 16 residues. Germline V CDR1 and CDR2: MNHEY, SMNVEV (reference sequence). The ends were cut back, 1 base at V and 5 bases at J, with 15 bases in the middle. The sequence derives from a human donor with melanoma. The V call is TRBV27, the J call TRBJ2-1; D might be TRBD2 (6 bases). The sequenced sample was CD8+ T cells sorted from blood (inferred from file names), obtained from a patient given nivolumab and ipilimumab in sequence. CDR3 sequence: CASSLFPGAPDNEQFF. DNA of the CDR3: TGTGCCAGCAGTTTATTCCCGGGAGCGCCCGACAATGAGCAGTTCTTC.